Detailed here is one TCR beta chain. CDR3 length: 12 amino acids. V was clipped by 5 bases and J by 6 bases, with 9 bases between them. Per the germline V gene, CDR1 is LNHDA and CDR2 is SQIVND (reference sequence). This entry comes from a study of blood T cell repertoires in COVID-19. Study-level information: PBMCs, B-cell-depleted T cells, or T cells provided the cDNA or gDNA that made up the material.

Authors' analysis steps: Reference gene primer amplification yielded estimated nucleated cell counts. Produced via immunoSEQ multiplex PCR; TCRdb's table is partial and in-frame only. The V and J calls and the clone size are those of that table, but D and trimming were determined from the DNA. This table has 120,000 or so clones, 79% appearing once. This sequence originates from a middle-aged man with active or convalescent COVID-19. This rearrangement joins TRBV19 to TRBJ2-3; D uncertain. Sequenced sample: peripheral blood. This chain's CDR3 is CASSPSLDTQYF. DNA of the CDR3: TGTGCCAGTAGTCCGTCTCTGGATACGCAGTATTTT.